This is a list of T cell receptor beta chains from one sample in a study of T cell responses to AZD1222 COVID-19 vaccine. Libraries were prepared by immunoSEQ multiplex PCR; TCRdb keeps only in-frame clonotypes and omits some of them. The sample carries roughly 200,000 clones, approximately 94% recorded once. The material sequenced was peripheral blood, taken 28 days after the second dose of the MenACWY control vaccine. These receptors were collected from an adult who received the MenACWY meningococcal vaccine as a control. CDR3s include the opening cysteine and the closing phenylalanine or tryptophan. Each record gives: clone size, V gene, J gene, D gene, CDR3 DNA, CDR3 protein. A D gene is named only where the DNA matches it firmly. Rows give clone size only sometimes, using once, few, many, or a class for an expanded clone.

clone size: -
V gene: TRBV2
J gene: TRBJ1-2
D gene: TRBD1
CDR3 DNA: TGTGCCAGCAGAGAACAGGGGGCCGGTGGCTACACCTTC
CDR3 protein: CASREQGAGGYTF

clone size: -
V gene: TRBV25-1
J gene: TRBJ2-7
D gene: -
CDR3 DNA: TGTGCCAGCAGTGACCACTACGAGCAGTACTTC
CDR3 protein: CASSDHYEQYF

clone size: -
V gene: TRBV6-5
J gene: TRBJ2-7
D gene: TRBD1
CDR3 DNA: TGTGCCAGCAGTTACTCGGGACAGGCTTTAGGCGAGCAGTACTTC
CDR3 protein: CASSYSGQALGEQYF

clone size: -
V gene: TRBV9
J gene: TRBJ2-3
D gene: -
CDR3 DNA: TGTGCCAGCAGCACGGATCCCGGGGGAAGCACAGATACGCAGTATTTT
CDR3 protein: CASSTDPGGSTDTQYF

clone size: -
V gene: TRBV7-3
J gene: TRBJ2-3
D gene: TRBD2
CDR3 DNA: TGTGCCAGCAGCTTAACACGGCGGGAGGCCACAGATACGCAGTATTTT
CDR3 protein: CASSLTRREATDTQYF

clone size: once
V gene: TRBV3-1/TRBV3-2
J gene: TRBJ2-5
D gene: TRBD2
CDR3 DNA: TGTGCCAGCAGGACGGGGGGACAAGAGACCCAGTACTTC
CDR3 protein: CASRTGGQETQYF

clone size: -
V gene: TRBV7-9
J gene: TRBJ2-3
D gene: -
CDR3 DNA: TGTGCCAGCAGCTTAGGGAGGGGGCGCACAGATACGCAGTATTTT
CDR3 protein: CASSLGRGRTDTQYF

clone size: -
V gene: TRBV19
J gene: TRBJ2-7
D gene: -
CDR3 DNA: TGTGCCAGTAGTCCAGGTATAAGCTCCTACGAGCAGTACTTC
CDR3 protein: CASSPGISSYEQYF

clone size: -
V gene: TRBV4-1
J gene: TRBJ2-7
D gene: TRBD1
CDR3 DNA: TGCGCCAGCAGCCAAGTACCGGGACAGGCCTACGAGCAGTACTTC
CDR3 protein: CASSQVPGQAYEQYF

clone size: -
V gene: TRBV28
J gene: TRBJ1-6
D gene: -
CDR3 DNA: TGTGCCAGCAGTTATCCACAGGGAAGGGATAATTCACCCCTCCACTTT
CDR3 protein: CASSYPQGRDNSPLHF

clone size: -
V gene: TRBV30
J gene: TRBJ2-1
D gene: -
CDR3 DNA: TGTGCCGGGACGACTCAGAATGAGCAGTTCTTC
CDR3 protein: CAGTTQNEQFF

clone size: -
V gene: TRBV7-8
J gene: TRBJ2-7
D gene: TRBD2
CDR3 DNA: TGTGCCAGCAGCTTATCAGCCGGGAGGGCCTCCTACGAGCAGTACTTC
CDR3 protein: CASSLSAGRASYEQYF

clone size: -
V gene: TRBV18
J gene: TRBJ2-7
D gene: TRBD1
CDR3 DNA: TGTGCCAGCTCACGAGAACAGGGGGCTCCCCCCCACGAGCAGTACTTC
CDR3 protein: CASSREQGAPPHEQYF

clone size: -
V gene: TRBV7-2
J gene: TRBJ2-1
D gene: TRBD2
CDR3 DNA: TGTGCCAGCAGACAACTAGCGGGGAGCTCCTACAATGAGCAGTTCTTC
CDR3 protein: CASRQLAGSSYNEQFF

clone size: -
V gene: TRBV7-9
J gene: TRBJ2-2
D gene: TRBD1
CDR3 DNA: TGTGCCAGCAGCTTCCTAGGGGGCTCGAACACCGGGGAGCTGTTTTTT
CDR3 protein: CASSFLGGSNTGELFF

clone size: -
V gene: TRBV18
J gene: TRBJ1-3
D gene: -
CDR3 DNA: TGTGCCAGCTCACCGGCGACTGATTCTGGAAACACCATATATTTT
CDR3 protein: CASSPATDSGNTIYF

clone size: -
V gene: TRBV27
J gene: TRBJ2-1
D gene: -
CDR3 DNA: TGTGCCAGCAGTTTTTCTCGCGGGGCCGACAGGGATGAGCAGTTCTTC
CDR3 protein: CASSFSRGADRDEQFF

clone size: -
V gene: TRBV11-2
J gene: TRBJ1-1
D gene: TRBD1
CDR3 DNA: TGTGCCAGCAGCCTCGGGACAGTGAACACTGAAGCTTTCTTT
CDR3 protein: CASSLGTVNTEAFF

clone size: -
V gene: TRBV19
J gene: TRBJ2-3
D gene: TRBD2
CDR3 DNA: TGTGCCAGTAGTGAGCGGGGGGAAACAGATACGCAGTATTTT
CDR3 protein: CASSERGETDTQYF

clone size: -
V gene: TRBV5-1
J gene: TRBJ2-2
D gene: -
CDR3 DNA: TGCGCCAGCAGCTTTGGCAGCACCGGGGAGCTGTTTTTT
CDR3 protein: CASSFGSTGELFF

clone size: once
V gene: TRBV5-4
J gene: TRBJ2-1
D gene: TRBD2
CDR3 DNA: TGTGCCAGCAGTCATAGCGGGAGCCCCTACAATGAGCAGTTCTTC
CDR3 protein: CASSHSGSPYNEQFF

clone size: -
V gene: TRBV28
J gene: TRBJ1-2
D gene: -
CDR3 DNA: TGTGCCAGCAGCCCCCCGGGGGATGGCTACACCTTC
CDR3 protein: CASSPPGDGYTF